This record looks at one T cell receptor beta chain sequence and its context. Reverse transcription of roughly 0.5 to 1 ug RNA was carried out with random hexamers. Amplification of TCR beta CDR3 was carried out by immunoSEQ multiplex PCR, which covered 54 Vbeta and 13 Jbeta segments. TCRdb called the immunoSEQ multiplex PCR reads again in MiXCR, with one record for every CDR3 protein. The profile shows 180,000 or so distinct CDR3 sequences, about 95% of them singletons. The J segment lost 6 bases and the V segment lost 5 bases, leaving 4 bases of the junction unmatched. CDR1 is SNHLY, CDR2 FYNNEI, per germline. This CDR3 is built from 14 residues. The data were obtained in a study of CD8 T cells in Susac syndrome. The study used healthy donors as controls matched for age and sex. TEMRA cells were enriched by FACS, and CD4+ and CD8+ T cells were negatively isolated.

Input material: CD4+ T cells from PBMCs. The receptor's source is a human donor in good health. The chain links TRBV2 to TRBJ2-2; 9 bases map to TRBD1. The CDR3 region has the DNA TGTGCCAGCAGTAGGGACAGGGCCCCCGGGGAGCTGTTTTTT. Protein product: CASSRDRAPGELFF.